These 28 T cell receptor beta chains originate from one sample sequenced in a study of cytomegalovirus exposure and HLA in healthy donors. The PCR had 60 Vbeta and 13 Jbeta primers. Profiling relied on immunoSEQ multiplex PCR, and the TCRdb table lists in-frame clones only, not all of them. This table holds about 140,000 clones, 75% to 85% found once. Material for sequencing was PBMCs. The source of these receptors is a middle-aged man in good health and CMV-seronegative.

Here the CDR3 reads CASSPGQTNNQPQHF. CDR3 in DNA: TGTGCCAGCTCACCTGGACAGACCAACAATCAGCCCCAGCATTTT. The chain joins TRBV18 to TRBJ1-5; D is possibly TRBD1 (6 bases). The V end was cut by 3 bases, the J end by 3 bases, with 12 bases between. This CDR3 is 15 amino acids long. The V gene's germline CDR1 is KGHSH and CDR2 LQKENI.

The genes are TRBV9 and TRBJ2-2, with D possibly TRBD2 on 7 matching bases. Germline V gives CDR1 SGDLS, CDR2 YYNGEE. Trimming took off 0 bases at V and 7 bases at J, with 16 bases between the two ends. There are 16 residues in the CDR3. The CDR3 nucleotides are TGTGCCAGCAGCGTAGCGGGGGGCCGGAGTGGCGGGGAGCTGTTTTTT. Encoded protein: CASSVAGGRSGGELFF.

The chain joins TRBV27 to TRBJ2-5, with 7 bases that match TRBD1. Trimming at V came to 6 bases and at J to 2 bases, leaving 3 bases not matched to a gene. Germline assignment: CDR1 MNHEY and CDR2 SMNVEV (reference sequence). This CDR3 spans 13 amino acids. The CDR3: CASRKGQQETQYF. The CDR3 DNA sequence: TGTGCCAGCAGAAAGGGACAGCAAGAGACCCAGTACTTC.

V gene TRBV13 combines with J gene TRBJ1-5; unclear D gene. There are 14 residues in the CDR3. The V gene lost 0 bases and the J gene lost 4 bases, with 7 bases spanning the gap. CDR1 and CDR2 from the germline V gene are PRHDT and FYEKMQ (reference sequence). CDR3 sequence reads: CASSLGQLNQPQHF. DNA for the CDR3: TGTGCCAGCAGCTTAGGACAGCTAAATCAGCCCCAGCATTTT.

This chain uses TRBV19 with TRBJ2-1; the match to TRBD1 covers 9 bases. Trimming took 8 bases from V and 1 from J; bases not matched to a gene: 3. Germline assignment: CDR1 LNHDA and CDR2 SQIVND (reference sequence). CDR3 length equals 14 residues. The CDR3 is CASAGQGSYNEQFF. The CDR3 DNA follows: TGTGCCAGTGCCGGACAGGGGTCCTACAATGAGCAGTTCTTC.

V usage is TRBV18 and J usage is TRBJ2-7, with TRBD1 identical over 7 bases. Per germline, CDR1 KGHSH and CDR2 LQKENI. There are 13 residues in the CDR3. Unmatched junction bases numbered 5, after V lost 6 bases and J lost 3 bases. The CDR3 DNA sequence: TGTGCCAGCTCTGACAGGGTCGTCTACGAGCAGTACTTC. Translation gives CASSDRVVYEQYF.

This sequence joins TRBV13 and TRBJ2-1; weak D call: TRBD2 (6 bases). Per germline, CDR1 PRHDT and CDR2 FYEKMQ (reference sequence). Trimming pared 1 base from V and 7 bases from J, leaving 23 bases between. There are 18 residues in the CDR3. The DNA for the CDR3 is TGTGCCAGCAGCTTAGCGGTTAGTGGGGTCTTGCGGGGAAATGAGCAGTTCTTC. Amino acids: CASSLAVSGVLRGNEQFF.

The gene calls are TRBV6-5 and TRBJ2-3, with TRBD1 matching over 7 bases. Trimming removed 6 bases from V and 3 bases from J; junction bases left unmatched: 3. The CDR3 sequence is 13 residues long. Germline-derived CDR1 and CDR2 are MNHEY and SVGAGI. The CDR3 is CASRDRDTDTQYF. CDR3 DNA sequence: TGTGCCAGCAGAGACAGGGATACAGATACGCAGTATTTT.

The V gene is TRBV6-4, the J gene TRBJ1-5; D is unresolved. V was cut by 0 bases and J by 3 bases, with 6 bases left in between. This CDR3 has 14 residues. In germline, CDR1 is MRHNA, CDR2 SNTAGT. The CDR3 is CASSDSQYNQPQHF. The CDR3 nucleotides read TGTGCCAGCAGTGACTCACAGTACAATCAGCCCCAGCATTTT.

The rearrangement uses TRBV30 and TRBJ2-3, with 8 nucleotides matching TRBD2. The J segment lost 3 bases and the V segment lost 0 bases, leaving 8 bases of the junction unmatched. There are 16 residues in the CDR3. The germline V gene encodes CDR1 GTSNPN and CDR2 SVGIG (reference sequence). CDR3 in amino acids: CAWSVLERETTDTQYF. DNA of the CDR3: TGTGCCTGGAGTGTATTAGAGCGGGAGACAACAGATACGCAGTATTTT.

The count of this clone is one. The chain links TRBV2 to TRBJ2-3; possibly TRBD2 for D (7 bases). The CDR3 is 15 amino acids. V gave up 4 bases and J gave up 0 bases, with 11 bases separating them. Germline V lookup: CDR1 SNHLY, CDR2 FYNNEI. As DNA, the CDR3 is TGTGCCAGCAGTGGAGGGGGGGCGAGCACAGATACGCAGTATTTT. Protein: CASSGGGASTDTQYF.

J is TRBJ1-1 and V is TRBV5-6, with D uncertain. This CDR3 region has 16 residues. In germline, CDR1 is SGHDT, CDR2 YYEEEE. Trimming stripped 4 bases from V and 0 bases from J, with 16 bases between. The CDR3 loop reads CASSHRTGIMNTEAFF. CDR3 nucleotide sequence: TGTGCCAGCAGCCATAGGACGGGGATCATGAACACTGAAGCTTTCTTT.

The V call is TRBV4-1, the J call TRBJ1-2; D might be TRBD1 (5 bases). The V end lost 5 bases, the J end lost 3 bases, and 13 bases lay between the germline ends. The CDR3 has 14 residues. CDR1 MGHRA and CDR2 YSYEKL come from the germline V gene. The DNA for the CDR3 is TGCGCCAGCAGCAAGGCAGCGACAGACTATGGCTACACCTTC. Translating it yields CASSKAATDYGYTF.

This rearrangement joins TRBV5-4 to TRBJ1-4; 10 positions agree with TRBD1. V shed 0 bases and J 7 bases; nucleotides not matched to a gene: 12. This CDR3 spans 18 amino acids. Germline V gene data show CDR1 as SGHNT and CDR2 as YYREEE (reference sequence). The CDR3 sequence: CASSLAGGQGIGGEKLFF. The CDR3 DNA is TGTGCCAGCAGCTTGGCGGGGGGACAGGGGATCGGGGGTGAAAAACTGTTTTTT.

V usage is TRBV15 and J usage is TRBJ2-7; 11 nucleotides align to TRBD1. CDR1 is LNHNV, CDR2 YYDKDF, per germline (reference sequence). The CDR3 totals 15 residues. Germline trimming cut 5 bases from V and 3 bases from J; bases unmatched to any gene: 6. DNA of the CDR3: TGTGCCACCAGCCGAGGACAGGGGGCTATCTACGAGCAGTACTTC. Protein sequence: CATSRGQGAIYEQYF.

The chain joins TRBV5-6 to TRBJ2-7; the match to TRBD1 covers 10 bases. CDR1 SGHDT and CDR2 YYEEEE come from the germline V gene. V shed 4 bases, J shed 2 bases, and the junction held 6 bases outside the gene matches. The CDR3 is 15 amino acids. CDR3 DNA: TGTGCCAGCAGCCAGCTGGGACAGGGGACCTACGAGCAGTACTTC. Encoded protein: CASSQLGQGTYEQYF.

The chain combines TRBV9 with TRBJ2-2; tentatively, D is TRBD1 (6 bases). Germline assignment: CDR1 SGDLS and CDR2 YYNGEE. CDR3 length: 15 amino acids. V was trimmed by 4 bases and J by 0 bases, leaving 10 bases between them. CDR3 loop: CASSRDRSNTGELFF. In nucleotides, the CDR3 is TGTGCCAGCAGCCGTGACAGGTCGAACACCGGGGAGCTGTTTTTT.

The chain carries TRBV2 and TRBJ1-2, with TRBD1 matching over 11 bases. The CDR3 runs to 15 residues. The germline V gene has CDR1 SNHLY and CDR2 FYNNEI. Unmatched junction bases numbered 11, after V lost 7 bases and J lost 7 bases. The CDR3 bases are TGTGCCAGCAAATTTCAGGACAGGGGGCCTAGTGGCTACACCTTC. Protein: CASKFQDRGPSGYTF.

The V call is TRBV30, the J call TRBJ1-3, with D perhaps matching TRBD1 (5 bases). Trimming took off 3 bases at V and 0 bases at J, with 9 bases between the two ends. The CDR3 extends over 14 amino acids. Germline CDR1 reads GTSNPN; CDR2 reads SVGIG (reference sequence). This chain's CDR3 is CAWRLGGSGNTIYF. CDR3 bases: TGTGCCTGGAGATTGGGGGGCTCTGGAAACACCATATATTTT.

Comment on this clone: Other DNA variants within this sample encode the same CDR3. The chain is built from TRBV28 and TRBJ1-5; D may be TRBD1 (6 bases). The CDR3 has 14 amino acids. CDR1 and CDR2 (germline): MDHEN, SYDVKM. Deletions cut 3 bases from V and 7 bases from J, with 13 bases between. Here the CDR3 DNA reads TGTGCCAGCAGTTTGGGGGGGGCCGGGCAGCCCCAGCATTTT. This encodes CASSLGGAGQPQHF.

This clone appeared a single time. The V call is TRBV9, the J call TRBJ1-1; the D gene is possibly TRBD1 (5 bases). The V end lost 2 bases, the J end lost 1 base, and 9 bases lay between the germline ends. CDR3 length: 14 residues. CDR1 SGDLS and CDR2 YYNGEE come from the germline V gene. CDR3 protein: CASSVRGGNTEAFF. Here the CDR3 DNA reads TGTGCCAGCAGCGTGAGGGGAGGGAACACTGAAGCTTTCTTT. Full variable domain (rest looked up from reference TRBV9 and TRBJ1-1): DSGVTQTPKHLITATGQRVTLRCSPRSGDLSVYWYQQSLDQGLQFLIQYYNGEERAKGNILERFSAQQFPDLHSELNLSSLELGDSALYFCASSVRGGNTEAFFGQGTRLTVV.

The V call is TRBV29-1, the J call TRBJ1-4; 7 positions match TRBD1. With V trimmed by 5 bases and J by 3 bases, 3 bases remained unmatched. This CDR3 is 13 amino acids long. Germline-derived CDR1 and CDR2 are SQVTM and ANQGSEA. The CDR3 DNA sequence: TGCAGCGTTAAGACAGGGTCTAATGAAAAACTGTTTTTT. As protein: CSVKTGSNEKLFF.

The chain joins TRBV15 to TRBJ1-5; 12 nucleotides match TRBD1. CDR1 LNHNV and CDR2 YYDKDF come from the germline V gene (reference sequence). The CDR3 length is 15 residues. V lost 5 bases to trimming and J lost 6 bases; unmatched junction nucleotides: 5. The CDR3: CATSWDRGQSQPQHF. Written as DNA, the CDR3 is TGTGCCACCAGCTGGGACAGGGGGCAATCTCAGCCCCAGCATTTT.

This clone appeared a few times. The CDR3 protein is CASSFYGTGRMNSPLHF. Written as DNA, the CDR3 is TGTGCCAGCAGCTTCTACGGGACAGGGAGGATGAATTCACCCCTCCACTTT. This chain uses TRBV7-2 with TRBJ1-6; TRBD1 matches at 9 bases. The CDR3 is made up of 17 amino acids. In germline, CDR1 is SGHTA, CDR2 FQGNSA. V trimming: 3 bases; J trimming: 7 bases; junction bases outside the gene matches: 10. Based on the CDR3 plus reference TRBV7-2 and TRBJ1-6, the full variable domain is GAGVSQSPSNKVTEKGKDVELRCDPISGHTALYWYRQSLGQGLEFLIYFQGNSAPDKSGLPSDRFSAERTGGSVSTLTIQRTQQEDSAVYLCASSFYGTGRMNSPLHFGNGTRLTVT.

This rearrangement joins TRBV6-1 to TRBJ1-1, with TRBD1 as a possible D gene (6 bases). This CDR3 spans 15 amino acids. The V end was cut by 7 bases, the J end by 3 bases, with 18 bases between. The germline V gene encodes CDR1 MNHNS and CDR2 SASEGT. CDR3 in amino acids: CASTPPQGWDTEAFF. The CDR3 DNA follows: TGTGCCAGCACCCCGCCCCAGGGGTGGGACACTGAAGCTTTCTTT.

The chain is built from TRBV13 and TRBJ2-1; 8 nucleotides align to TRBD1. The germline V gene encodes CDR1 PRHDT and CDR2 FYEKMQ (reference sequence). The length of the CDR3 is 13 residues. Trimming cost V 4 bases and J 9 bases; bases outside gene matches: 5. The CDR3: CASSYGQGGEQFF. In DNA form, the CDR3 reads TGTGCCAGCAGCTATGGACAGGGTGGTGAGCAGTTCTTC.

This clone appeared a single time. V and J are TRBV5-1 and TRBJ2-7; 9 positions match TRBD1. The CDR3 is 14 amino acids. Germline lookup yields CDR1 SGHRS and CDR2 YFSETQ. V trimming: 4 bases; J trimming: 4 bases; junction bases outside the gene matches: 6. The CDR3 loop is CASSSAQGAYEQYF. For the CDR3, the DNA is TGCGCCAGCAGCAGCGCACAGGGGGCGTACGAGCAGTACTTC.

The chain employs TRBV7-9 and TRBJ2-1; 7 bases fit TRBD1. Germline V gives CDR1 SEHNR, CDR2 FQNEAQ (reference sequence). The CDR3 runs 15 residues. V was pared by 2 bases and J by 5 bases, with 6 bases of the junction left unmatched. CDR3 protein: CASSLMGQPNNEQFF. CDR3 coding DNA: TGTGCCAGCAGCTTAATGGGACAGCCTAACAATGAGCAGTTCTTC.